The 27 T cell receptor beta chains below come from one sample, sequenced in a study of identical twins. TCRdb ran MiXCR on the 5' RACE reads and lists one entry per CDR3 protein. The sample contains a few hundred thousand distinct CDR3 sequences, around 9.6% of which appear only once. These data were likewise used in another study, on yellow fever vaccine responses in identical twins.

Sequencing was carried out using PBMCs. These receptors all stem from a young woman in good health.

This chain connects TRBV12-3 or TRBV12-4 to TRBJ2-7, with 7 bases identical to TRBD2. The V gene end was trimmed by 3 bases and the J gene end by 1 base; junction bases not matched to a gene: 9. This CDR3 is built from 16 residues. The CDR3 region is CASSFVGGGRSYEQYF. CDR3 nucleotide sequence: TGTGCCAGCAGTTTTGTGGGGGGGGGTCGGTCCTACGAGCAGTACTTC.

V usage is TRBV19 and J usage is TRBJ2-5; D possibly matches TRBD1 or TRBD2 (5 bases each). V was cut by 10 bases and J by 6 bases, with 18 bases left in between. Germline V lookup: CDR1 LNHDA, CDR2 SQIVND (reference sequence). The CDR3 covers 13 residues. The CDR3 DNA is TGTGCCACCCGGGACGGTGGGCGAAAGACCCAGTACTTC. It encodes CATRDGGRKTQYF.

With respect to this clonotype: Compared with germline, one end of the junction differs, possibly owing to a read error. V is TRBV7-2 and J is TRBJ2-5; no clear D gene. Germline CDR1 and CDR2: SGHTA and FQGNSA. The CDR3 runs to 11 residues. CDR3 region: CASSFGETKYF. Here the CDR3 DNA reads TGTGCCAGCAGCTTCGGAGAGACCAAGTACTTC. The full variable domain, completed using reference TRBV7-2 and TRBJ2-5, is GAGVSQSPSNKVTEKGKDVELRCDPISGHTALYWYRQSLGQGLEFLIYFQGNSAPDKSGLPSDRFSAERTGGSVSTLTIQRTQQEDSAVYLCASSFGETKYFGPGTRLLVL.

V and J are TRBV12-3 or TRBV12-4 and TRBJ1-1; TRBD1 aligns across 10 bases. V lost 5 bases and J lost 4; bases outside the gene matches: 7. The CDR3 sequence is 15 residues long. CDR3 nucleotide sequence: TGTGCCAGCAGTCCTACCGGGACAGGGGTCACTGAAGCTTTCTTT. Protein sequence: CASSPTGTGVTEAFF.

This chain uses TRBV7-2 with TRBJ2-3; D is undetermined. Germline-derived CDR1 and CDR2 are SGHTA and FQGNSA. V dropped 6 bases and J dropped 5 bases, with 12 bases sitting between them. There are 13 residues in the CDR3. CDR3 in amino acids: CASRSSPLDTQYF. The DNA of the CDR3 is TGTGCCAGCAGAAGTTCCCCCTTAGATACGCAGTATTTT.

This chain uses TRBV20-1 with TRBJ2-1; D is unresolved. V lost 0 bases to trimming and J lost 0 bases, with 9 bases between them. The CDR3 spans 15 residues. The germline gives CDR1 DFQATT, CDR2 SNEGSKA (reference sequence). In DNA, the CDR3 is TGCAGTGCTAGAGATGTTAGTAGCTCCTACAATGAGCAGTTCTTC. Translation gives CSARDVSSSYNEQFF.

CDR3 nucleotide sequence: TGTGCCAGCAGCTTCAGGGCGTACAATGAGCAGTTCTTC. Its protein is CASSFRAYNEQFF. The chain couples TRBV25-1 to TRBJ2-1, with D perhaps TRBD1 (5 bases). From germline, CDR1 is MGHDK and CDR2 SYGVNS. The CDR3 has 13 residues. Between the trimmed V and J ends, which lost 6 bases and 4 bases, there was a span of 10 bases.

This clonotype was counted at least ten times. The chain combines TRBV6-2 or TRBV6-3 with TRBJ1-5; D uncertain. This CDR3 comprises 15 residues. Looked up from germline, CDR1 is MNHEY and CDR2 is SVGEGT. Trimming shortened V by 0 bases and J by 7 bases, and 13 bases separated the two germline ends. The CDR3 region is CASSYSKDSSQPQHF. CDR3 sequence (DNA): TGTGCCAGCAGTTACTCCAAAGATAGCAGCCAGCCCCAGCATTTT.

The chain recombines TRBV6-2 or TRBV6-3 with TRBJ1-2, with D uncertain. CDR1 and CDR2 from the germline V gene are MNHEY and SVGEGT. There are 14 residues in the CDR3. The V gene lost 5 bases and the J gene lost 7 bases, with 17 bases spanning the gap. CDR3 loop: CASSRDRREGGYTF. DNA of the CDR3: TGTGCCAGCAGTCGCGACCGACGGGAGGGTGGCTACACCTTC.

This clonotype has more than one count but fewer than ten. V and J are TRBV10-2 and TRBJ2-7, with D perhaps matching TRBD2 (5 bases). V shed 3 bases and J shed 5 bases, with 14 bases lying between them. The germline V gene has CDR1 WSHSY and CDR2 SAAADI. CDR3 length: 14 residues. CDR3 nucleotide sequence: TGCGCCAGCAGTGACCCAGGAGGACGGGACGAGCAGTACTTC. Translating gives CASSDPGGRDEQYF.

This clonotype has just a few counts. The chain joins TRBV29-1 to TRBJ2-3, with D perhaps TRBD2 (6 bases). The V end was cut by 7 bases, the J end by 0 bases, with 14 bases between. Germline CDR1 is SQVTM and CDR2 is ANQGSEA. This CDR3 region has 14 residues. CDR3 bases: TGCAGCGCACCAATTAGCGGTAGCACAGATACGCAGTATTTT. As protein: CSAPISGSTDTQYF.

The CDR3 sequence: CASSLRLGRGLTHEQYF. CDR3 coding DNA: TGTGCCAGCAGCTTACGTCTAGGGAGGGGGCTCACCCACGAGCAGTACTTC. The rearrangement links TRBV7-2 to TRBJ2-7, with D tentatively TRBD1 or TRBD2 (7 bases each). The V gene lost 2 bases and the J gene lost 5 bases, with 22 bases spanning the gap. The CDR3 is 17 residues long. The germline V gene has CDR1 SGHTA and CDR2 FQGNSA.

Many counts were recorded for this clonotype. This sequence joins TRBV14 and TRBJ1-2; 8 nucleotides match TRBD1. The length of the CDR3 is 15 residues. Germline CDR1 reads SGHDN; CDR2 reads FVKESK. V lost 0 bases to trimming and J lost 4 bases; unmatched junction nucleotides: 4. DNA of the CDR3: TGTGCCAGCAGCCAAGACAGGGGGCCTGGCTATGGCTACACCTTC. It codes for CASSQDRGPGYGYTF.

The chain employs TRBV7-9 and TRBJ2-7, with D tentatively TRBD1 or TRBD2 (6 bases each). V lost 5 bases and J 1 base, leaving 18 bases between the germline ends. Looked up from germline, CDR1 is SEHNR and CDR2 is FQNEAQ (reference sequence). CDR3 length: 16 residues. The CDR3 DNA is TGTGCCAGCAGCCCCCGGGGGCAGGATCTATCCTACGAGCAGTACTTC. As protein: CASSPRGQDLSYEQYF. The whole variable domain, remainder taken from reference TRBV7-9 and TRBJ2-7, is DTGVSQNPRHKITKRGQNVTFRCDPISEHNRLYWYRQTLGQGPEFLTYFQNEAQLEKSRLLSDRFSAERPKGSFSTLEIQRTEQGDSAMYLCASSPRGQDLSYEQYFGPGTRLTVT.

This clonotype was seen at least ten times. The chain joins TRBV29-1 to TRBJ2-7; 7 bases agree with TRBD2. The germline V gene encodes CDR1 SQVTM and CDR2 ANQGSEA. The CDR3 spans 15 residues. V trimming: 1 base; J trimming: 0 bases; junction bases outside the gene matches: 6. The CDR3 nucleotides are TGCAGCGTTGAAGGGAGCGGGACGAACTCCTACGAGCAGTACTTC. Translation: CSVEGSGTNSYEQYF.

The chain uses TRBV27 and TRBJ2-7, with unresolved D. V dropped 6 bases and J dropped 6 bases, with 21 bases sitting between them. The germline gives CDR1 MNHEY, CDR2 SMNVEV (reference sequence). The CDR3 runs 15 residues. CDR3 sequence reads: CASSDIGLGVSEQYF. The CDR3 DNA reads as TGTGCCAGCAGCGATATTGGCCTAGGTGTCTCCGAGCAGTACTTC.

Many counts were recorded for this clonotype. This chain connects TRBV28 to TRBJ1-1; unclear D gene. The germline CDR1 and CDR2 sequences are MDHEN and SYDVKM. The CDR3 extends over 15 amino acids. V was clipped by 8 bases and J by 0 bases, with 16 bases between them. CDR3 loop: CASHIPGPMNTEAFF. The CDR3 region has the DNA TGTGCCAGCCACATTCCCGGACCTATGAACACTGAAGCTTTCTTT.

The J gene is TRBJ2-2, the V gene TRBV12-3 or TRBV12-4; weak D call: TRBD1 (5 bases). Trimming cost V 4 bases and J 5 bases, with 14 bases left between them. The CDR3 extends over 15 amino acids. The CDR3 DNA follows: TGTGCCAGCAGTTCCAGGGTGTTCCCGACCGGGGAGCTGTTTTTT. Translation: CASSSRVFPTGELFF.

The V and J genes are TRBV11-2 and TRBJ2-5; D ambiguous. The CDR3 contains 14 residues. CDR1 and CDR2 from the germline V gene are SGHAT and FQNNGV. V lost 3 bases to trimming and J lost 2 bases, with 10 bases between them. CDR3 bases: TGTGCCAGCAGCTTGCAGCCCCAGCAAGAGACCCAGTACTTC. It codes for CASSLQPQQETQYF.

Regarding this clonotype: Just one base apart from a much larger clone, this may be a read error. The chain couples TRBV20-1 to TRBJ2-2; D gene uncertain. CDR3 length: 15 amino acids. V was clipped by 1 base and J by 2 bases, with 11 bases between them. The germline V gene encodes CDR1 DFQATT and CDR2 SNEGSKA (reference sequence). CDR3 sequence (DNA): TGCAGTGCTAGAGGGAAGAGGCAAAACACCGGGGAGCTGTTTTTT. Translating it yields CSARGKRQNTGELFF.

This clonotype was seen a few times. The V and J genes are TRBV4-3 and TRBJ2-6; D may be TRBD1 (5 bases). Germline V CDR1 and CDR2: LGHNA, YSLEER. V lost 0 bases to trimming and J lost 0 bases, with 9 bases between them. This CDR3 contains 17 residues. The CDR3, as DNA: TGCGCCAGCAGCCAAGACAGGGCAGACTCTGGGGCCAACGTCCTGACTTTC. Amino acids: CASSQDRADSGANVLTF.

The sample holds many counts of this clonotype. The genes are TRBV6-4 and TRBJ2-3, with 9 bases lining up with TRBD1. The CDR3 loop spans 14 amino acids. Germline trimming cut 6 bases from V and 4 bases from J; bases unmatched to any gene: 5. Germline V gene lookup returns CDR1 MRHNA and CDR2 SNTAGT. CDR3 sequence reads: CASSKGQGADTQYF. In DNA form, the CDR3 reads TGTGCCAGCAGCAAGGGACAGGGAGCAGATACGCAGTATTTT.

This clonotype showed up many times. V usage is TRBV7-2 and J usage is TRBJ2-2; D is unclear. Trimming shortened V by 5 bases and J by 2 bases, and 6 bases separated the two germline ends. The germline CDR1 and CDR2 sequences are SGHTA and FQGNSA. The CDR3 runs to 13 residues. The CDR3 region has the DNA TGTGCCAGCAGCGCACGCAACACCGGGGAGCTGTTTTTT. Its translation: CASSARNTGELFF. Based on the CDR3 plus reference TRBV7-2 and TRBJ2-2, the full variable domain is GAGVSQSPSNKVTEKGKDVELRCDPISGHTALYWYRQSLGQGLEFLIYFQGNSAPDKSGLPSDRFSAERTGGSVSTLTIQRTQQEDSAVYLCASSARNTGELFFGEGSRLTVL.

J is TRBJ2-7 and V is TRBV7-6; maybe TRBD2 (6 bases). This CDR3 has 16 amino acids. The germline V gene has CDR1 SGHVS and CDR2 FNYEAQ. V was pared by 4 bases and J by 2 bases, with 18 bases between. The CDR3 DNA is TGTGCCAGCAGCTGGGGTCCGGGAGCCTTTCCCTACGAGCAGTACTTC. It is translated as CASSWGPGAFPYEQYF.

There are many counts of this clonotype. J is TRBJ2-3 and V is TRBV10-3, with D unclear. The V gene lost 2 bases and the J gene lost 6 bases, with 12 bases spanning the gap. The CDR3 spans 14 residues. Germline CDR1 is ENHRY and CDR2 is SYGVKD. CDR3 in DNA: TGTGCCATCAGTGAGGAACAATTGAGGGATACGCAGTATTTT. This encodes CAISEEQLRDTQYF.

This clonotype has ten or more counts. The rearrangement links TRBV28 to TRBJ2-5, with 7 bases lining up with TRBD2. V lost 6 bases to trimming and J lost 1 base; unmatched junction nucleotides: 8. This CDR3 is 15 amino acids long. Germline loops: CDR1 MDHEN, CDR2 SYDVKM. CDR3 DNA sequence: TGTGCCAGCAGCCCGTGGGGGGGATCCCAAGAGACCCAGTACTTC. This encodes CASSPWGGSQETQYF.

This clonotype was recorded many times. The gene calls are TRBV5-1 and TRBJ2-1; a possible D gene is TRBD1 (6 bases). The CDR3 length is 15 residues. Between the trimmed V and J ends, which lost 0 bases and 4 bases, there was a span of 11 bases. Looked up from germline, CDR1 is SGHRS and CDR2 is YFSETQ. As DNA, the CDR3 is TGCGCCAGCAGCTTGGATGGGGGCGTTTACAATGAGCAGTTCTTC. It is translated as CASSLDGGVYNEQFF.